This T cell receptor (beta chain) was observed in a study of blood T cell repertoires in COVID-19. Data came from immunoSEQ multiplex PCR; TCRdb stores just in-frame clones and leaves some out. The sample has 180,000 or so clones, more than 65% seen once. Everyone who took part was roughly 18 to 95 years old, and they came from about 25 US areas. Symptom resolution, clearance, or two negative PCRs marked the recovered donors of Cohort 3. The length of the CDR3 is 14 residues. Germline CDR1 is GTSNPN and CDR2 is SVGIG (reference sequence). Germline trimming cut 1 base from V and 4 bases from J; bases unmatched to any gene: 4.

The source material was PBMCs or T cells enriched from blood (not recorded which). The sequence derives from a man aged 50 to 60 who had recovered from COVID-19. This chain connects TRBV30 to TRBJ2-7; 10 bases match TRBD1. The CDR3 here is CAWSDTGQGYEQYF. CDR3 bases: TGTGCCTGGAGTGATACGGGACAGGGGTACGAGCAGTACTTC.